Shown below are 30 T cell receptor beta chains from a single sample sequenced in a study of blood T cell repertoires in COVID-19. This table comes from immunoSEQ multiplex PCR, and its TCRdb copy is limited to in-frame clones, with some not included. This sample yields fewer than 150,000 clones, of which approximately 90% are seen a single time; approximately 11% belongs to the top ten. The sample comprised peripheral blood. The receptors here all came from a woman aged 80 or over with acute or convalescent COVID-19.

The genes are TRBV7-8 and TRBJ2-1, with 9 bases aligning to TRBD1. The V gene's germline CDR1 is SGHVS and CDR2 FQNEAQ. This CDR3 has 15 amino acids. J was trimmed by 9 bases and V by 2 bases; bases with no gene match: 8. The CDR3, as DNA: TGTGCCAGCAGCTTAACAGGGGGCGCGATCGGTGAGCAGTTCTTC. This translates into CASSLTGGAIGEQFF. The full variable domain, completed using reference TRBV7-8 and TRBJ2-1, is GAGVSQSPRYKVAKRGQDVALRCDPISGHVSLFWYQQALGQGPEFLTYFQNEAQLDKSGLPSDRFFAERPEGSVSTLKIQRTQQEDSAVYLCASSLTGGAIGEQFFGPGTRLTVL.

The chain combines TRBV5-1 with TRBJ2-2; TRBD1 is a possible D gene (6 bases). This CDR3 has 15 residues. Trimming pared 1 base from V and 2 bases from J, leaving 9 bases between. Germline CDR1 is SGHRS and CDR2 is YFSETQ. The CDR3 loop reads CASSLQGPNTGELFF. The CDR3 nucleotides are TGCGCCAGCAGCTTGCAGGGGCCTAACACCGGGGAGCTGTTTTTT.

To note about this clone: A junction boundary mismatches the germline segment, possibly from a read error. The chain employs TRBV24-1 and TRBJ2-7; maybe TRBD1 (5 bases). The CDR3 totals 13 residues. Germline V gene lookup returns CDR1 KGHDR and CDR2 SFDVKD. The CDR3 DNA reads as TGTGCCACCAGTGACTGGACATCCTCCGAGCAGTACTTC. Translation gives CATSDWTSSEQYF.

V gene TRBV3-1 (or the pseudogene TRBV3-2) combines with J gene TRBJ2-7; D remains unclear. V was pared by 1 base and J by 5 bases, with 6 bases between. This CDR3 comprises 12 residues. Germline-derived CDR1 and CDR2 are LGHDT and YNNKEL (reference sequence). The chain's CDR3 is CASSQGANEQYF. CDR3 coding DNA: TGTGCCAGCAGCCAAGGGGCCAACGAGCAGTACTTC.

V gene TRBV6-2 or TRBV6-3 combines with J gene TRBJ1-1, with D tentatively TRBD1 (6 bases). The CDR3 consists of 13 residues. Germline V gene lookup returns CDR1 MNHEY and CDR2 SVGEGT. V was shortened by 5 bases and J by 3 bases, with 10 bases between the two germline ends. The CDR3 DNA reads as TGTGCCAGCAGTCGTACAGGGTACACTGAAGCTTTCTTT. This encodes CASSRTGYTEAFF.

This rearrangement joins TRBV6-2 or TRBV6-3 to TRBJ2-5; TRBD1 is a possible D gene (6 bases). Germline V gives CDR1 MNHEY, CDR2 SVGEGT. The CDR3 sequence is 13 residues long. Trimming shortened V by 6 bases and J by 5 bases, and 13 bases separated the two germline ends. In DNA, the CDR3 is TGTGCCAGCAGCAAACAGGGACGGGAGACCCAGTACTTC. Its translation: CASSKQGRETQYF.

This rearrangement joins TRBV30 to TRBJ1-1; 10 bases match TRBD1. CDR1 and CDR2 (germline): GTSNPN, SVGIG (reference sequence). The V segment lost 0 bases and the J segment 8 bases; nucleotides outside the gene matches: 6. The CDR3 is 14 residues long. CDR3 in amino acids: CAWSVPATGGEAFF. The CDR3 DNA sequence: TGTGCCTGGAGTGTGCCCGCGACAGGGGGCGAAGCTTTCTTT.

This clone was seen once. The V and J genes are TRBV5-4 and TRBJ1-5, with unresolved D. CDR3 length: 13 residues. CDR1 is SGHNT and CDR2 is YYREEE in the germline V gene (reference sequence). The V end was cut by 4 bases, the J end by 7 bases, with 12 bases between. The CDR3 sequence: CASSTTPAQPQHF. CDR3 nucleotides: TGTGCCAGCAGCACTACGCCGGCACAGCCCCAGCATTTT.

CDR3 loop: CASSVSGVNYNEQFF. The DNA for the CDR3 is TGTGCCAGCAGCGTGAGCGGGGTCAACTACAATGAGCAGTTCTTC. The chain joins TRBV9 to TRBJ2-1; 7 nucleotides align to TRBD2. Losses at the gene ends were 2 bases for V and 3 bases for J; bases not matched to a gene: 5. The CDR3 spans 15 residues. Per germline, CDR1 SGDLS and CDR2 YYNGEE. Drawing the rest from reference TRBV9 and TRBJ2-1, the complete variable domain is DSGVTQTPKHLITATGQRVTLRCSPRSGDLSVYWYQQSLDQGLQFLIQYYNGEERAKGNILERFSAQQFPDLHSELNLSSLELGDSALYFCASSVSGVNYNEQFFGPGTRLTVL.

J is TRBJ1-3 and V is TRBV15, with D hard to call. Trimming removed 4 bases from V and 4 bases from J, with 11 bases in between. The CDR3 has 14 amino acids. CDR1 is LNHNV, CDR2 YYDKDF, per germline (reference sequence). CDR3 DNA sequence: TGTGCCACCAGCATTCTCCGAGGAGGAAACACCATATATTTT. As protein: CATSILRGGNTIYF.

The rearrangement links TRBV9 to TRBJ2-2; 12 bases line up with TRBD1. Germline V gives CDR1 SGDLS, CDR2 YYNGEE. The CDR3 contains 19 residues. V gave up 1 base and J gave up 3 bases; unmatched junction bases: 10. The CDR3 spells CASSVRPGTGGADTGELFF. In DNA form, the CDR3 reads TGTGCCAGCAGCGTACGTCCCGGGACAGGGGGCGCGGACACCGGGGAGCTGTTTTTT.

Turning to this clone: Different DNA sequences within this sample yield the same CDR3. Here the CDR3 reads CASSENRGSNQPQHF. CDR3 DNA: TGTGCCAGCAGTGAAAATCGAGGGTCGAATCAGCCCCAGCATTTT. The chain uses TRBV2 and TRBJ1-5; unclear D gene. The germline gives CDR1 SNHLY, CDR2 FYNNEI. The V gene lost 2 bases and the J gene lost 4 bases, with 12 bases spanning the gap. The CDR3 spans 15 residues.

J is TRBJ2-1 and V is TRBV10-3; the D gene is possibly TRBD2 (5 bases). The CDR3 spans 15 residues. In germline, CDR1 is ENHRY, CDR2 SYGVKD. With 2 bases removed from V and 7 bases from J, the gap between germline ends came to 15 bases. The DNA of the CDR3 is TGTGCCATCAGTGAGATGGAGACTACCTTAAATGAGCAGTTCTTC. Its protein product is CAISEMETTLNEQFF.

The chain carries TRBV5-5 and TRBJ1-4; 9 nucleotides align to TRBD1. V was clipped by 4 bases and J by 1 base; unmatched bases: 2. This CDR3 has 15 amino acids. Germline V gene sequence: CDR1 SGHKS, CDR2 YYEKEE (reference sequence). CDR3 DNA sequence: TGTGCCAGCAGCAAGGGACAGGGAACTAATGAAAAACTGTTTTTT. Protein product: CASSKGQGTNEKLFF.

The chain joins TRBV23-1 to TRBJ1-1; perhaps TRBD1 as D (6 bases). TRBV23-1 is filed as an ORF, its function uncertain. This CDR3 is built from 12 residues. V was trimmed by 5 bases and J by 4 bases, leaving 8 bases between them. CDR3 DNA sequence: TGCGCCAGCAGTAGGGGGACCACTGAAGCTTTCTTT. This translates into CASSRGTTEAFF.

This clone appeared a single time. The J gene is TRBJ1-1, the V gene TRBV5-4, with TRBD1 matching 7 bases. This CDR3 comprises 17 residues. The germline V gene has CDR1 SGHNT and CDR2 YYREEE (reference sequence). J was trimmed by 2 bases and V by 3 bases; bases with no gene match: 13. DNA for the CDR3: TGTGCCAGCAGCTACCGGACAGGCGCAAACCTTAACACTGAAGCTTTCTTT. Translating gives CASSYRTGANLNTEAFF. The variable domain in full, completed from reference TRBV5-4 and TRBJ1-1, reads ETGVTQSPTHLIKTRGQQVTLRCSSQSGHNTVSWYQQALGQGPQFIFQYYREEENGRGNFPPRFSGLQFPNYSSELNVNALELDDSALYLCASSYRTGANLNTEAFFGQGTRLTVV.

The chain is built from TRBV18 and TRBJ2-7; 8 nucleotides line up with TRBD1. The CDR3 is 17 residues long. V was clipped by 2 bases and J by 6 bases; unmatched bases: 15. CDR1 and CDR2 (germline): KGHSH, LQKENI. The CDR3 region is CASSPVMIGQGPTEQYF. DNA for the CDR3: TGTGCCAGCTCACCAGTAATGATCGGACAGGGACCCACCGAGCAGTACTTC. The entire variable domain, with the rest obtained from reference TRBV18 and TRBJ2-7, is as follows: NAGVMQNPRHLVRRRGQEARLRCSPMKGHSHVYWYRQLPEEGLKFMVYLQKENIIDESGMPKERFSAEFPKEGPSILRIQQVVRGDSAAYFCASSPVMIGQGPTEQYFGPGTRLTVT.

The chain carries TRBV5-1 and TRBJ2-7; 8 bases fit TRBD2. The CDR3 length is 16 residues. V dropped 4 bases and J dropped 3; count of bases not matched to a gene: 12. Germline CDR1 and CDR2: SGHRS and YFSETQ. This CDR3 reads CASSPRVAGTSYEQYF. DNA for the CDR3: TGCGCCAGCAGCCCTCGGGTAGCGGGGACTAGCTACGAGCAGTACTTC. The full variable domain, with the rest looked up from reference TRBV5-1 and TRBJ2-7, is KAGVTQTPRYLIKTRGQQVTLSCSPISGHRSVSWYQQTPGQGLQFLFEYFSETQRNKGNFPGRFSGRQFSNSRSEMNVSTLELGDSALYLCASSPRVAGTSYEQYFGPGTRLTVT.

The CDR3 DNA is TGTGCCAGCAGCTTCCAGGACTATGGCTACACCTTC. This encodes CASSFQDYGYTF. This chain uses TRBV5-8 with TRBJ1-2, with D unresolved. The length of the CDR3 is 12 residues. Germline lookup yields CDR1 SGHTS and CDR2 YDEGEE. Between the trimmed V and J ends, which lost 2 bases and 3 bases, there was a span of 5 bases.

The chain carries TRBV5-6 and TRBJ1-2, with 9 bases identical to TRBD1. CDR1 is SGHDT, CDR2 YYEEEE, per germline. This CDR3 is 15 amino acids long. Trimming cost V 6 bases and J 8 bases; bases outside gene matches: 14. CDR3 sequence reads: CASNLRGGDRVGYTF. In DNA form, the CDR3 reads TGTGCCAGCAACCTCCGTGGGGGGGACAGGGTCGGCTACACCTTC.

V gene TRBV4-3 combines with J gene TRBJ1-1, with TRBD1 as a possible D gene (6 bases). In germline, CDR1 is LGHNA, CDR2 YSLEER. V lost 4 bases and J 5 bases, leaving 17 bases between the germline ends. The CDR3 runs to 15 residues. CDR3 region: CASSLQGPGVTEAFF. The CDR3 DNA sequence: TGCGCCAGCAGCCTCCAAGGGCCAGGGGTTACTGAAGCTTTCTTT.

The chain couples TRBV19 to TRBJ1-2; D is possibly TRBD1 (6 bases). Per germline, CDR1 LNHDA and CDR2 SQIVND (reference sequence). V was shortened by 5 bases and J by 6 bases, with 22 bases between the two germline ends. The length of the CDR3 is 16 residues. CDR3 nucleotides: TGTGCCAGTAGTTCCGTCAGGGCAGGGGAAGAGAATGGCTACACCTTC. Amino acid sequence: CASSSVRAGEENGYTF.

This chain links TRBV3-1 (or the pseudogene TRBV3-2) with TRBJ1-1, with D possibly being TRBD1 (6 bases). Germline V gene data show CDR1 as LGHDT and CDR2 as YNNKEL (reference sequence). V was pared by 4 bases and J by 6 bases, with 15 bases between. CDR3 length: 14 amino acids. The CDR3, as DNA: TGTGCCAGCAGCCTTCAACCGGACAGTGCTGAAGCTTTCTTT. Its translation: CASSLQPDSAEAFF.

This rearrangement joins TRBV6-2 or TRBV6-3 to TRBJ2-7, with 10 positions matching TRBD2. After removal of 6 bases from V and 4 bases from J, the junction contained 6 bases not matched to a gene. The CDR3 totals 14 residues. Germline V lookup: CDR1 MNHEY, CDR2 SVGEGT. The CDR3 loop reads CASSPGTSVYEQYF. The CDR3 bases are TGTGCCAGCAGCCCCGGGACTAGCGTTTACGAGCAGTACTTC.

This chain connects TRBV18 to TRBJ2-5; D may be TRBD2 (6 bases). CDR1 and CDR2 (germline): KGHSH, LQKENI. V lost 3 bases to trimming and J lost 4 bases, with 15 bases between them. The CDR3 runs 15 residues. The CDR3 sequence: CASSPIRAGGETQYF. For the CDR3, the DNA is TGTGCCAGCTCACCTATCAGGGCCGGGGGAGAGACCCAGTACTTC.

The chain employs TRBV6-5 and TRBJ1-1; no definite D call. In germline, CDR1 is MNHEY, CDR2 SVGAGI. The V and J ends lost 2 bases and 6 bases respectively, with 7 bases between them. The CDR3 covers 12 residues. The CDR3 DNA reads as TGTGCCAGCAGTTACGGCAAAGCTGAAGCTTTCTTT. Its protein is CASSYGKAEAFF.

This clone was seen once. The rearrangement links TRBV4-3 to TRBJ1-1, with D possibly being TRBD1 (6 bases). The CDR3 loop spans 13 amino acids. V was cut by 4 bases and J by 7 bases, with 13 bases left in between. CDR1 is LGHNA and CDR2 is YSLEER in the germline V gene. In nucleotides, the CDR3 is TGCGCCAGCAGCCGGGGGGGGCAGGGTGAAGCTTTCTTT. Amino acid sequence: CASSRGGQGEAFF.

The chain is built from TRBV4-1 and TRBJ2-4; tentatively, D is TRBD1 (5 bases). Trimming took off 3 bases at V and 7 bases at J, with 16 bases between the two ends. Germline loops: CDR1 MGHRA, CDR2 YSYEKL. There are 15 residues in the CDR3. DNA for the CDR3: TGCGCCAGCAGCCAGACGATAGGGGAATGGAACATTCAGTACTTC. Its protein product is CASSQTIGEWNIQYF.

The rearrangement links TRBV4-2 to TRBJ1-5, with TRBD1 as a possible D gene (5 bases). Germline CDR1 and CDR2: LGHNA and YNFKEQ. V gave up 0 bases and J gave up 1 base, with 7 bases separating them. CDR3 length: 15 amino acids. The CDR3 sequence is CASSQDRGSNQPQHF. The CDR3 DNA reads TGTGCCAGCAGCCAAGATCGGGGGAGCAATCAGCCCCAGCATTTT.

This clone was counted between two and nine times. This chain joins TRBV6-2 or TRBV6-3 and TRBJ2-1; 8 positions agree with TRBD1. The trim removed 4 bases at V and 5 bases at J, leaving 4 bases unmatched. CDR1 MNHEY and CDR2 SVGEGT come from the germline V gene. The CDR3 is 14 residues long. The CDR3 region has the DNA TGTGCCAGCAGTTTACACAGGGGGGACAATGAGCAGTTCTTC. Protein: CASSLHRGDNEQFF.